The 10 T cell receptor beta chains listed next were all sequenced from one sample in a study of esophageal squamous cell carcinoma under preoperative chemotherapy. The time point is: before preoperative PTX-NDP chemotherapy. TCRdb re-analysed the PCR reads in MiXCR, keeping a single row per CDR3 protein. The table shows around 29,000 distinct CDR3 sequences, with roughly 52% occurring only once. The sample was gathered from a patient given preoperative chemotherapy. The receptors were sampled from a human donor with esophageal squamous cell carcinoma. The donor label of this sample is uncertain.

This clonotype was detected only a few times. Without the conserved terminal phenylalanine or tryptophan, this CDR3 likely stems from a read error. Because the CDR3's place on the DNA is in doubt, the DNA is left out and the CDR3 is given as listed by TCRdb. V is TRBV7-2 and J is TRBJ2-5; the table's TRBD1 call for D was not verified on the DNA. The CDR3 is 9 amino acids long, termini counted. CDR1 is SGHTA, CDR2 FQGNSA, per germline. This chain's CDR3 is CASSSNPGP.

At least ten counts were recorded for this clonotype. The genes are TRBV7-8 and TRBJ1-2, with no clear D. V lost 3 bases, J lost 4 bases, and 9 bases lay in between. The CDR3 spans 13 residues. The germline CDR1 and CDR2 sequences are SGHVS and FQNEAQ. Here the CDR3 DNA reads TGTGCCAGCAGCTTTGGACGTTCCTATGGCTACACCTTC. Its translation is CASSFGRSYGYTF.

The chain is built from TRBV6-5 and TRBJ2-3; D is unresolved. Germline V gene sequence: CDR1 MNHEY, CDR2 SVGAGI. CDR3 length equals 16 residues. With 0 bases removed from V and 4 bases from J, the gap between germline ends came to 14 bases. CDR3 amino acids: CASSYSGKGSADTQYF. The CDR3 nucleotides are TGTGCCAGCAGTTACTCGGGGAAGGGAAGCGCAGATACGCAGTATTTT.

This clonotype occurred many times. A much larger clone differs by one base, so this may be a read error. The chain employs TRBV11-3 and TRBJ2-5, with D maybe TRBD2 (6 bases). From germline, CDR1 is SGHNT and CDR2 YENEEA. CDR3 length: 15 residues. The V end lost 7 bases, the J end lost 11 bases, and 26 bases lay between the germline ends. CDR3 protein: CASTTSRGSANEQYF. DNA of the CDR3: TGTGCCAGCACTACCTCACGGGGGTCAGCGAATGAGCAGTACTTC.

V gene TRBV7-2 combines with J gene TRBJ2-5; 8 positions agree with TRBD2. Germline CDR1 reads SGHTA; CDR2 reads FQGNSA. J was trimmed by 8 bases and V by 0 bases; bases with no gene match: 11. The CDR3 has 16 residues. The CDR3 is CASSLAGRGAQNTQYF. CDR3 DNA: TGTGCCAGCAGCTTAGCCGGGCGGGGGGCCCAAAACACCCAGTACTTC.

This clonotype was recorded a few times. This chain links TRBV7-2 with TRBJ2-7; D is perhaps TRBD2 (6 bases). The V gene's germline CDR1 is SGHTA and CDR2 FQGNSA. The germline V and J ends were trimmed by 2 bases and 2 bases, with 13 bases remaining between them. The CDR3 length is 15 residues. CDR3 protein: CASSLMRGGTYEQYF. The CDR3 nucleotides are TGTGCCAGCAGCTTAATGAGAGGCGGGACCTACGAGCAGTACTTC.

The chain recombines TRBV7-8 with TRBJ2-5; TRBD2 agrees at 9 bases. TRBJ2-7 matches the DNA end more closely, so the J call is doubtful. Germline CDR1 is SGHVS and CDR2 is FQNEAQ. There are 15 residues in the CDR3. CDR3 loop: CASSLEGLALGEQYF. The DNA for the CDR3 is TGTGCCAGCAGCTTAGAGGGACTAGCCCTCGGCGAGCAGTACTTC.

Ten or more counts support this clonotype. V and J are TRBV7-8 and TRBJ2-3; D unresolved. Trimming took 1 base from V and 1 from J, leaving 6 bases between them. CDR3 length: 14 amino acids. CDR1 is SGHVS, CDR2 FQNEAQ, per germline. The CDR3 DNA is TGTGCCAGCAGCTTAGGGGTCGGCACAGATACGCAGTATTTT. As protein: CASSLGVGTDTQYF.

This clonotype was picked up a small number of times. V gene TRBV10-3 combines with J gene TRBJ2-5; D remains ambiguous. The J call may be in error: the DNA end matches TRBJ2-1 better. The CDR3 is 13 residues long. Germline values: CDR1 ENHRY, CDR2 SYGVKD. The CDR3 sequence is CAISESSPKTQFF. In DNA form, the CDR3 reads TGTGCCATCAGTGAGTCGAGTCCCAAGACCCAGTTCTTC.

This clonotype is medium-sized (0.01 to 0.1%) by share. This chain's CDR3 is CASSLAGAISYNEQFF. In nucleotides, the CDR3 is TGTGCCAGCAGCTTAGCTGGGGCCATCTCCTACAATGAGCAGTTCTTC. The J gene is TRBJ2-1, the V gene TRBV7-2; a weak D match, TRBD1 (5 bases). Germline lookup yields CDR1 SGHTA and CDR2 FQGNSA. The CDR3 has 16 residues. The V end lost 0 bases, the J end lost 0 bases, and 9 bases lay between the germline ends.